The present T cell receptor beta chain was sequenced within a study of T-cell memory formation after mild COVID-19. Study-level points and caveats: Clones that got smaller from day 15 to 85 had even CD4/CD8, while clones growing later tipped toward CD4+. For contracting clones, CD4+ ones sat mainly in CM and EM, CD8+ in EMRA.

5'RACE primed at constant segments yielded TCR alpha and TCR beta cDNA libraries bearing sample barcodes and UMIs. TCRdb re-analysed the 5' RACE reads in MiXCR, keeping a single row per CDR3 protein. The repertoire holds about 600,000 distinct CDR3 sequences, roughly a fifth seen once, with around 7.7% in the top ten. This clonotype was found many times. Its antigen is unknown. The CDR3 consists of 12 residues. V lost 5 bases, J lost 4 bases, and 9 bases lay in between. Germline loops: CDR1 SEHNR, CDR2 FQNEAQ (reference sequence). The sequence was obtained from an adult woman who had mild COVID-19 (a few samples of this study predate the infection). Cell type and time point are not known. The sample consisted of PBMCs or a T cell subset sorted from them (not recorded which). The V call is TRBV7-9, the J call TRBJ2-7, with D hard to call. CDR3 bases: TGTGCCAGCAGCCCGGGCCCATACGAGCAGTACTTC. Translation: CASSPGPYEQYF.